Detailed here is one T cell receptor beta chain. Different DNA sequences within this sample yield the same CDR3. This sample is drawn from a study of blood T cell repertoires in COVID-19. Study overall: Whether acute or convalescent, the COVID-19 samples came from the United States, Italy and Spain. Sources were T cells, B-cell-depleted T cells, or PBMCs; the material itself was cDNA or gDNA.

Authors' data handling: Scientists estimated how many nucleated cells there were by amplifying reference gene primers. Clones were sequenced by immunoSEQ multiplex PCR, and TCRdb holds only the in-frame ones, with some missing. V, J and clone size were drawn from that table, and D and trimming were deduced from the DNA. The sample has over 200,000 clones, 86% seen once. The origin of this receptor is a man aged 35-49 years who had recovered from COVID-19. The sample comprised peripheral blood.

In DNA form, the CDR3 reads TGTGCCAGTAGTCGACAACAATCCTCCTACGAGCAGTACTTC. It yields the protein CASSRQQSSYEQYF. This sequence joins TRBV19 and TRBJ2-7; no clear D gene. V lost 5 bases and J lost 0, with 11 bases in between. The germline V gene encodes CDR1 LNHDA and CDR2 SQIVND (reference sequence). There are 14 residues in the CDR3.